This TCR beta chain was recovered during a study of OX40 agonist ivuxolimab in advanced cancers. Regarding the study in general: Ivuxolimab, which targeted the costimulatory receptor OX40 (CD134), was an agonistic, fully human IgG2 monoclonal antibody. The dose-escalation cohort was about 83% male with a mean age of roughly 62 years, ranging from 23 to 79. The purpose of peripheral TCRbeta sequencing was to test whether ivuxolimab changed TCR sequence diversity and led to clonal T-cell expansion. Intravenous ivuxolimab was administered to patients every 2 weeks at six dose levels: 0.01, 0.1, 0.3, 1.5, 3 and 10 mg/kg. Partial responses occurred in three dose-escalation patients: two with cutaneous melanoma and one with hepatocellular carcinoma. Patients were allowed to have had prior anti-PD-1, anti-PD-L1 or anti-CTLA-4 therapy, and roughly two fifths of the dose-escalation patients had been treated with checkpoint inhibitors. Among the 52 dose-escalation patients, some 19 had hepatocellular carcinoma, roughly 15 melanoma, 9 renal cell carcinoma and 9 head and neck cancer. The paper reports the monotherapy dose-escalation portion (N of about 54 patients) of the phase I ivuxolimab trial. Points the paper makes about the study in general: Partial responders in the 0.1-3.0 mg/kg groups had among the lowest normalized peripheral clonal expansion, especially among CD8+ T cells. At doses from 0.1 to 3.0 mg/kg, clonal expansion was seen in both CD4+ and CD8+ blood T cells between baseline and week 6. After ivuxolimab, more expanded clones were found on average in CD8+ T cells than in CD4+ T cells. Which antigens the clonally expanded peripheral T cells were specific for was not determined. Low levels of normalized T-cell clonal expansion were also seen in some nonresponding patients.

The trial excluded patients who had a history of autoimmune disease or who were on systemic immunosuppression. Peripheral blood for TCR sequencing was drawn from every dose cohort at baseline, at cycle 4 day 1 and at cycle 7 day 1. The samples were taken from a phase I, first-in-human, multicenter, open-label dose-escalation trial of ivuxolimab. Adults with locally advanced or metastatic head and neck squamous cell, hepatocellular, melanoma or renal cell carcinoma were enrolled in the trial. Before TCR sequencing, CD4+ T cells and CD8+ T cells from peripheral blood were sorted into separate populations. Genomic DNA was extracted from sorted cells for sequencing of the TCRbeta CDR3 region. The immunoSEQ Assay was used for sequencing of TCRbeta CDR3 regions. Entries here come from immuneACCESS through TCRdb and include only in-frame sequences with V and J called. Some clones fail to appear in such tables; in the studies checked, an unresolved V gene covers under half of the shortfall, and the cause of the remainder is unknown. The sample contains nearly 80,000 clones, around 94% of them found a single time. The biggest ten clones account for 9.6% of the sample.

On this clone itself: Its binding antigen is unknown. Base-call qualities are not available, and no considerably larger clone is one nucleotide away.

The receptor was isolated from an adult with an advanced solid tumor such as melanoma, head and neck, liver or kidney cancer. This specimen was CD4+ or CD8+ T cells sorted from blood, taken in a trial of the OX40 agonist ivuxolimab.

The CDR3 region has the sequence CASSQDRHRTDFNQPQHF. The base sequence is TGCGCCAGCAGCCAAGATCGCCACAGGACGGACTTCAATCAGCCCCAGCATTTT. This chain is built from TRBV4-1 and TRBJ1-5; 5 matching bases give a weak D call of TRBD1. V and J lose 0 bases and 3 bases, and a span of 18 bases separates them. CDR1 and CDR2 were assigned from the germline V gene as MGHRA and YSYEKL. Measured from the cysteine to the phenylalanine, the CDR3 is 18 residues long. Here the CDR3 DNA is all that survives: 54 bases in frame from base 1.